This TCR beta chain was identified in a study of identical twins. TCRdb analysed the 5' RACE reads with MiXCR anew, one entry per CDR3 protein. This sample has some 900,000 distinct CDR3 sequences, with around 12% found just once. Study-level results: Low generation probability was overrepresented in out-of-frame alpha sequences shared by twins. Fewer insertions were carried by abundant cord blood beta clonotypes, but none was seen in memory repertoires. Weaker excess twin sharing was seen among beta out-of-frame sequences.

Germline CDR1 SEHNR, CDR2 FQNEAQ (reference sequence). This CDR3 is 13 amino acids long. V dropped 6 bases and J dropped 3 bases, with 11 bases sitting between them. This clonotype was found many times. What it binds is not known. A further study also used this sample, focusing on yellow fever vaccine responses in identical twins.

The sequence derives from a woman under 30 in good health. Sequencing input: PBMCs. The rearrangement joins TRBV7-9 to TRBJ1-1; D call uncertain. The CDR3 spells CASSPPSDTEAFF. The CDR3 DNA is TGTGCCAGCAGTCCGCCTTCGGACACTGAAGCTTTCTTT.